This TCR beta chain came from a study of radiation and T cells in renal cell carcinoma. Notes on the study in general: Without pretreatment biopsies, baseline tumor clonotype presence was undetermined.

In regard to this clone: No antigen is known for it.

Time point noted: blood 4 weeks post-SBRT, at nephrectomy. Indicated treatment: 15 Gy SBRT to primary tumor, nephrectomy 4 weeks later. This renal cell carcinoma was of the clear cell type. Data came from immunoSEQ multiplex PCR; TCRdb stores just in-frame clones and leaves some out. The sample consists of some 100,000 clones, 65% to 90% of them appearing once. Germline V gene data show CDR1 as SGHRS and CDR2 as YFSETQ. The CDR3 consists of 15 residues. The ends lost 4 bases at V and 0 bases at J; junction bases unmatched: 0. The source material was blood, sampled from a patient whose treatment included radiotherapy and nephrectomy. The genes are TRBV5-1 and TRBJ2-1; the match to TRBD2 covers 11 bases. The TCR comes from a man between 60 and 75 years old with renal cell carcinoma. The CDR3 reads CASSTSGSSYNEQFF. CDR3 coding DNA: TGCGCCAGCAGCACTAGCGGGAGCTCCTACAATGAGCAGTTCTTC.